This T cell receptor beta chain is drawn from a study of control samples from healthy donors and cancer patients. The method was immunoSEQ multiplex PCR; TCRdb's version includes in-frame clones alone and lacks a portion of them. This table holds roughly 170,000 clones, 94% found once. The CDR3 covers 15 residues. Germline CDR1 reads MNHEY; CDR2 reads SVGEGT. Trimming removed 4 bases at V and 3 bases at J, with 13 bases between. This clonotype originated in a woman younger than 30 in good health. Sequenced: blood. The chain uses TRBV6-2 or TRBV6-3 and TRBJ1-5; TRBD1 is a possible D gene (6 bases). The CDR3 region is CASSSGGADNQPQHF. The CDR3 DNA follows: TGTGCCAGCAGTTCCGGGGGCGCGGACAATCAGCCCCAGCATTTT.